Listed below are T cell receptor beta chains from one sample, sequenced in a study of shared clonotypes between healthy human individuals. Generated by immunoSEQ multiplex PCR, the TCRdb table keeps only in-frame clones and is missing some. The table includes under 850,000 clones, around 77% detected once. Sequencing used memory CD4+ T cells sorted from blood. These receptors all stem from a young woman in good health. Each CDR3 is given with its conserved first and last residue. The order of the fields is J gene, D gene, V gene, clone size, CDR3 protein, CDR3 DNA. The D gene is left open where the match is weak. Some rows have no size entry. The others give once, few or many, or a class for an expanded clone.

J gene: TRBJ2-7
D gene: -
V gene: TRBV6-1
clone size: -
CDR3 protein: CASRPGGWYEQYF
CDR3 DNA: TGTGCCAGCAGACCTGGGGGATGGTACGAGCAGTACTTC

J gene: TRBJ1-1
D gene: TRBD1
V gene: TRBV10-2
clone size: -
CDR3 protein: CASSESWRGTGGAFF
CDR3 DNA: TGCGCCAGCAGTGAAAGCTGGAGAGGGACAGGGGGAGCTTTCTTT

J gene: TRBJ1-4
D gene: -
V gene: TRBV5-1
clone size: -
CDR3 protein: CASSDPAAGNEKLFF
CDR3 DNA: TGCGCCAGCAGCGATCCGGCGGCCGGGAATGAAAAACTGTTTTTT

J gene: TRBJ1-2
D gene: -
V gene: TRBV2
clone size: -
CDR3 protein: CARAGGRDGYTF
CDR3 DNA: TGTGCCAGGGCGGGAGGAAGGGATGGCTACACCTTC

J gene: TRBJ2-1
D gene: TRBD2
V gene: TRBV18
clone size: -
CDR3 protein: CASSPILLAGGYNEQFF
CDR3 DNA: TGTGCCAGCTCACCAATTTTGCTAGCGGGAGGATACAATGAGCAGTTCTTC

J gene: TRBJ1-6
D gene: -
V gene: TRBV27
clone size: -
CDR3 protein: CASRKLSGQSESPLHF
CDR3 DNA: TGTGCCAGCAGGAAGCTCTCCGGACAGTCGGAATCACCCCTCCACTTT

J gene: TRBJ1-2
D gene: -
V gene: TRBV6-1
clone size: few
CDR3 protein: CASSDTGNTYGYTF
CDR3 DNA: TGTGCCAGCAGTGACACAGGAAACACTTATGGCTACACCTTC

J gene: TRBJ2-7
D gene: TRBD1
V gene: TRBV6-1
clone size: -
CDR3 protein: CASSGRNQGASYEQYF
CDR3 DNA: TGTGCCAGCAGTGGCAGAAACCAGGGGGCATCCTACGAGCAGTACTTC

J gene: TRBJ1-5
D gene: -
V gene: TRBV5-1
clone size: -
CDR3 protein: CASSFSGGLNQPQHF
CDR3 DNA: TGCGCCAGCAGCTTCTCAGGAGGGTTGAATCAGCCCCAGCATTTT

J gene: TRBJ2-1
D gene: TRBD2
V gene: TRBV19
clone size: -
CDR3 protein: CASSNREGYNEQFF
CDR3 DNA: TGTGCCAGTAGTAACCGGGAGGGGTACAATGAGCAGTTCTTC

J gene: TRBJ2-7
D gene: TRBD2
V gene: TRBV5-1
clone size: once
CDR3 protein: CASSLGTSGIEQYF
CDR3 DNA: TGCGCCAGCAGCTTAGGGACTAGCGGGATCGAGCAGTACTTC

J gene: TRBJ1-2
D gene: TRBD1
V gene: TRBV28
clone size: -
CDR3 protein: CASRTGTGFGFNYGYTF
CDR3 DNA: TGTGCCAGCAGGACCGGGACAGGGTTTGGGTTTAACTATGGCTACACCTTC

J gene: TRBJ1-1
D gene: -
V gene: TRBV5-1
clone size: -
CDR3 protein: CASSLGQEMNTEAFF
CDR3 DNA: TGCGCCAGCAGCTTGGGTCAGGAAATGAACACTGAAGCTTTCTTT

J gene: TRBJ2-7
D gene: TRBD1
V gene: TRBV5-1
clone size: -
CDR3 protein: CASSLTTGLSSYEQYF
CDR3 DNA: TGCGCCAGCAGCTTGACGACAGGGCTTAGCTCCTACGAGCAGTACTTC

J gene: TRBJ1-1
D gene: -
V gene: TRBV11-2
clone size: -
CDR3 protein: CASSLAIITGELNTEAFF
CDR3 DNA: TGTGCCAGCAGCTTAGCGATTATTACGGGCGAACTGAACACTGAAGCTTTCTTT

J gene: TRBJ1-3
D gene: -
V gene: TRBV28
clone size: few
CDR3 protein: CASSFLGNTIYF
CDR3 DNA: TGTGCCAGCAGTTTTCTCGGGAACACCATATATTTT

J gene: TRBJ2-7
D gene: TRBD1
V gene: TRBV6-6
clone size: -
CDR3 protein: CASSYTGVEQYF
CDR3 DNA: TGTGCCAGCAGTTACACAGGGGTCGAGCAGTACTTC

J gene: TRBJ1-1
D gene: -
V gene: TRBV19
clone size: -
CDR3 protein: CASSLRPNTEAFF
CDR3 DNA: TGTGCCAGTAGTCTTCGACCGAACACTGAAGCTTTCTTT

J gene: TRBJ1-5
D gene: TRBD1
V gene: TRBV28
clone size: -
CDR3 protein: CASSVGQGNQPQHF
CDR3 DNA: TGTGCCAGCAGTGTAGGACAGGGCAATCAGCCCCAGCATTTT

J gene: TRBJ1-5
D gene: TRBD1
V gene: TRBV27
clone size: -
CDR3 protein: CASSTGQARRSNQPQHF
CDR3 DNA: TGTGCCAGCAGTACCGGACAGGCCCGACGTAGCAATCAGCCCCAGCATTTT

J gene: TRBJ1-2
D gene: -
V gene: TRBV6-5
clone size: -
CDR3 protein: CASSYSSGARGYGYTF
CDR3 DNA: TGTGCCAGCAGTTACTCATCCGGGGCCCGAGGCTATGGCTACACCTTC

J gene: TRBJ1-1
D gene: -
V gene: TRBV2
clone size: -
CDR3 protein: CASSAFLGTEAFF
CDR3 DNA: TGTGCCAGCAGTGCCTTCCTGGGCACTGAAGCTTTCTTT

J gene: TRBJ2-3
D gene: TRBD1
V gene: TRBV18
clone size: -
CDR3 protein: CASSHNRGGTDTQYF
CDR3 DNA: TGTGCCAGCTCACATAACAGGGGTGGCACAGATACGCAGTATTTT

J gene: TRBJ1-3
D gene: -
V gene: TRBV5-1
clone size: once
CDR3 protein: CASSLGNQAYPGNTIYF
CDR3 DNA: TGCGCCAGCAGCCTCGGGAACCAGGCCTATCCGGGAAACACCATATATTTT

J gene: TRBJ2-7
D gene: -
V gene: TRBV18
clone size: -
CDR3 protein: CASSGTSGEQYF
CDR3 DNA: TGTGCCAGCTCAGGGACTTCGGGGGAGCAGTACTTC

J gene: TRBJ1-4
D gene: TRBD1
V gene: TRBV19
clone size: once
CDR3 protein: CASSRGQGASEKLFF
CDR3 DNA: TGTGCCAGTAGCCGTGGACAGGGGGCAAGTGAAAAACTGTTTTTT

J gene: TRBJ2-7
D gene: TRBD1
V gene: TRBV2
clone size: -
CDR3 protein: CAGRQGAYEQYF
CDR3 DNA: TGTGCCGGACGACAGGGGGCCTACGAGCAGTACTTC

J gene: TRBJ2-2
D gene: -
V gene: TRBV25-1
clone size: -
CDR3 protein: CASSEFWGTGELFF
CDR3 DNA: TGTGCCAGCAGTGAATTCTGGGGCACCGGGGAGCTGTTTTTT

J gene: TRBJ2-3
D gene: -
V gene: TRBV11-2
clone size: -
CDR3 protein: CASSPRGGVTDTQYF
CDR3 DNA: TGTGCCAGCAGTCCGAGGGGTGGGGTCACAGATACGCAGTATTTT

J gene: TRBJ1-1
D gene: -
V gene: TRBV28
clone size: -
CDR3 protein: CASSRRGAPNTEAFF
CDR3 DNA: TGTGCCAGCAGCCGACGGGGGGCGCCGAACACTGAAGCTTTCTTT

J gene: TRBJ2-7
D gene: -
V gene: TRBV10-3
clone size: -
CDR3 protein: CAIRDTFYEQYF
CDR3 DNA: TGTGCCATCAGGGACACTTTCTACGAGCAGTACTTC

J gene: TRBJ2-5
D gene: TRBD2
V gene: TRBV28
clone size: few
CDR3 protein: CASTQWEGEETQYF
CDR3 DNA: TGTGCCAGCACTCAATGGGAGGGAGAAGAGACCCAGTACTTC

J gene: TRBJ2-2
D gene: TRBD1
V gene: TRBV5-1
clone size: -
CDR3 protein: CASGTGQGAGELFF
CDR3 DNA: TGCGCCAGCGGTACCGGACAGGGGGCCGGGGAGCTGTTTTTT